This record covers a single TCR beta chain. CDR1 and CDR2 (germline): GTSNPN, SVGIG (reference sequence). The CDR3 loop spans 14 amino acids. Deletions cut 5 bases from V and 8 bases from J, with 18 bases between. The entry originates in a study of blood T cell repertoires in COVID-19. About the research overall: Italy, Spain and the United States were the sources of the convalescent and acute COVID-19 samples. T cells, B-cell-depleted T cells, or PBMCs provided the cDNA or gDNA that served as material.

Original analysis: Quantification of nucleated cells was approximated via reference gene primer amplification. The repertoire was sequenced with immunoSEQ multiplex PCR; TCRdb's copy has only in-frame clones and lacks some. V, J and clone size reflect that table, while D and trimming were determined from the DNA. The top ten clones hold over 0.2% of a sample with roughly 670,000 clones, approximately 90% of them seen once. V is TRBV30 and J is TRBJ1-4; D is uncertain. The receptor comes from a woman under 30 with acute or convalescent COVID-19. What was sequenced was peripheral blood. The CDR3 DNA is TGTGCCTGGGGGCCGAAGGGAGTAAGGGAAAAACTGTTTTTT. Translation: CAWGPKGVREKLFF.